A single sample is the source of the 30 T cell receptor beta chains below, sequenced in a study of blood T cells in healthy people across ages. The use of a sample-barcoded 5' primer and a J-beta primer mix characterized a second PCR of about 7 to 12 cycles. TCRdb re-analysed the 5' RACE reads in MiXCR, keeping a single row per CDR3 protein. The sample yields roughly 800,000 distinct CDR3 sequences, about 26% seen once. This same sample was also taken into another study, of T cells of mothers and their children.

Sequencing was done on a sample of blood. The source is a boy younger than 18 in good health.

This clonotype was counted a few times. The rearrangement links TRBV14 to TRBJ2-7; 7 bases are a match to TRBD1. The CDR3 runs 15 residues. Germline-derived CDR1 and CDR2 are SGHDN and FVKESK. V shed 3 bases and J 7 bases; nucleotides not matched to a gene: 12. The CDR3 region has the DNA TGTGCCAGCAGCCACCTTATGACAGGGCCGGGAGAGCAGTACTTC. It is translated as CASSHLMTGPGEQYF.

This clonotype was detected a few times. The chain recombines TRBV7-2 with TRBJ2-5; possible D gene TRBD2, 5 bases. The ends were cut back, 3 bases at V and 5 bases at J, with 13 bases in the middle. CDR1 SGHTA and CDR2 FQGNSA come from the germline V gene. The CDR3 has 14 amino acids. In DNA, the CDR3 is TGTGCCAGCAGCTTTACTAGGAGAAGGGAGACCCAGTACTTC. Translation: CASSFTRRRETQYF.

The chain is built from TRBV12-3 or TRBV12-4 and TRBJ2-7, with D possibly TRBD1 on 5 matching bases. V lost 8 bases to trimming and J lost 6 bases, with 14 bases between them. The CDR3 is 12 residues long. CDR3 in DNA: TGTGCCAGCCACCGCCAGGGTGGCGAGCAGTACTTC. Amino acids: CASHRQGGEQYF.

The chain links TRBV6-6 to TRBJ2-3, with 9 nucleotides matching TRBD1. This CDR3 is built from 15 residues. J was trimmed by 2 bases and V by 6 bases; bases with no gene match: 6. CDR1 and CDR2 (germline): MNHNY, SVGAGI (reference sequence). The CDR3 nucleotides are TGTGCCAGCAGGCTGGGACAGGGCTACACAGATACGCAGTATTTT. Its protein is CASRLGQGYTDTQYF.

The CDR3 DNA is TGTGCCAGCAGCCCCGTTCAACCAAAGGAGACCCAGTACTTC. Residues: CASSPVQPKETQYF. The chain employs TRBV3-1 and TRBJ2-1; D not resolved. Judging by the DNA end, TRBJ2-5 fits better; the J call may be wrong. Germline V CDR1 and CDR2: LGHDT, YNNKEL (reference sequence). The CDR3 runs 14 residues.

This clonotype was seen more than once but under ten times. The chain combines TRBV7-9 with TRBJ2-1; 10 positions agree with TRBD1. This CDR3 has 16 residues. The germline CDR1 and CDR2 sequences are SEHNR and FQNEAQ (reference sequence). V was pared by 5 bases and J by 0 bases, with 4 bases of the junction left unmatched. CDR3 sequence: CASSPDRGLSYNEQFF. In nucleotides, the CDR3 is TGTGCCAGCAGCCCAGACAGGGGGCTCTCCTACAATGAGCAGTTCTTC.

The V call is TRBV29-1, the J call TRBJ1-4; D is unclear. The germline V gene encodes CDR1 SQVTM and CDR2 ANQGSEA. The V end was cut by 4 bases, the J end by 8 bases, with 14 bases between. CDR3 size: 13 residues. The CDR3 reads CSVAFSPSEKLFF. The CDR3 DNA follows: TGCAGCGTTGCTTTTTCTCCTTCCGAAAAACTGTTTTTT.

The table lists this clonotype with a few counts. Here the CDR3 reads CSARDLGARETQYF. CDR3 nucleotide sequence: TGCAGTGCTAGAGATCTGGGGGCCCGGGAGACCCAGTACTTC. This chain uses TRBV20-1 with TRBJ2-5; possibly TRBD1 for D (6 bases). The CDR3 consists of 14 residues. Germline loops: CDR1 DFQATT, CDR2 SNEGSKA (reference sequence). The ends were cut back, 0 bases at V and 5 bases at J, with 13 bases in the middle.

The chain joins TRBV12-5 to TRBJ2-2, with D perhaps TRBD2 (5 bases). In germline, CDR1 is LGHNT, CDR2 FRNRAP. Trimming stripped 0 bases from V and 6 bases from J, with 14 bases between. This CDR3 has 16 amino acids. The CDR3, as DNA: TGTGCTAGTGGTTTGGTAGGACTGGCCCGGCCCGGGGAGCTGTTTTTT. This codes for CASGLVGLARPGELFF.

The rearrangement uses TRBV5-4 and TRBJ2-1; TRBD2 matches 11 bases. V gave up 4 bases and J gave up 4 bases; unmatched junction bases: 7. This CDR3 contains 16 residues. Per germline, CDR1 SGHNT and CDR2 YYREEE (reference sequence). The CDR3 DNA reads as TGTGCCAGCAGCCCGCCGGGACTAGCGGAATACAATGAGCAGTTCTTC. This encodes CASSPPGLAEYNEQFF.

This clonotype was seen repeatedly, ten times or more. This chain uses TRBV12-3 or TRBV12-4 with TRBJ2-3; 7 bases align to TRBD2. The CDR3 extends over 15 amino acids. J gave up 4 bases and V 3 bases, and 7 bases lay outside the gene matches. The CDR3: CASSFLERGPDTQYF. In DNA form, the CDR3 reads TGTGCCAGCAGTTTTTTGGAGCGGGGCCCAGATACGCAGTATTTT.

There are a few counts of this clonotype. The rearrangement uses TRBV4-1 and TRBJ2-4, with 9 nucleotides matching TRBD1. V shed 4 bases, J shed 9 bases, and the junction held 7 bases outside the gene matches. The CDR3 runs to 14 residues. Germline V lookup: CDR1 MGHRA, CDR2 YSYEKL. DNA for the CDR3: TGCGCCAGCAGCCCGGGACAGGGAGAGGCCATTCAGTACTTC. It is translated as CASSPGQGEAIQYF.

The V gene is TRBV6-2 or TRBV6-3, the J gene TRBJ2-6; D gene unclear. The CDR3 covers 15 residues. Between the trimmed V and J ends, which lost 7 bases and 3 bases, there was a span of 13 bases. Germline V lookup: CDR1 MNHEY, CDR2 SVGEGT. Here the CDR3 reads CASTQTQNGANVLTF. CDR3 coding DNA: TGTGCCAGCACCCAGACCCAAAATGGGGCCAACGTCCTGACTTTC.

This clonotype showed up just a few times. The J gene is TRBJ1-5, the V gene TRBV12-3 or TRBV12-4; D might be TRBD1 (5 bases). This CDR3 region has 15 residues. The V end was cut by 5 bases, the J end by 7 bases, with 18 bases between. The CDR3 loop is CASSPQGTLNQPQHF. DNA of the CDR3: TGTGCCAGCAGTCCTCAGGGTACCCTCAACCAGCCCCAGCATTTT.

This clonotype occurred a few times. This chain links TRBV15 with TRBJ2-1; the match to TRBD2 covers 15 bases. The J segment lost 12 bases and the V segment lost 1 base, leaving 4 bases of the junction unmatched. This CDR3 is built from 15 residues. Germline CDR1 and CDR2: LNHNV and YYDKDF (reference sequence). The CDR3 DNA reads TGTGCCACCAGCAGAGCGGGACTAGCGGGGGGTCGGCAGTTCTTC. Its protein product is CATSRAGLAGGRQFF.

This clonotype was picked up a small number of times. The chain has TRBV6-2 or TRBV6-3 and TRBJ2-5; possibly TRBD1 for D (6 bases). V lost 0 bases, J lost 4 bases, and 9 bases lay in between. Germline V gene lookup returns CDR1 MNHEY and CDR2 SVGEGT. CDR3 length: 14 residues. The CDR3: CASSYSQGRETQYF. In DNA form, the CDR3 reads TGTGCCAGCAGTTACTCTCAGGGGAGAGAGACCCAGTACTTC.

This clonotype appeared many times. The chain combines TRBV7-9 with TRBJ2-3; D may be TRBD2 (6 bases). The V end was cut by 3 bases, the J end by 6 bases, with 10 bases between. The CDR3 contains 13 residues. In germline, CDR1 is SEHNR, CDR2 FQNEAQ (reference sequence). The chain's CDR3 is CASSFSRGDTQYF. DNA of the CDR3: TGTGCCAGCAGCTTCAGTCGGGGGGATACGCAGTATTTT.

A remark on this clonotype: Compared with germline, one end of the junction differs, possibly owing to a read error. The chain employs TRBV3-1 and TRBJ2-2; maybe TRBD2 (5 bases). The CDR3 runs to 12 residues. Germline V gene lookup returns CDR1 LGHDT and CDR2 YNNKEL (reference sequence). The CDR3 nucleotides read TGTGCCAGCGGCCAAGACACCGGGGAGCTGCTTTTT. This gives the protein CASGQDTGELLF.

This clonotype was recorded a few times. The chain links TRBV6-1 to TRBJ1-4; 8 bases fit TRBD1. This CDR3 region has 15 residues. The V gene end was trimmed by 8 bases and the J gene end by 6 bases; junction bases not matched to a gene: 11. Germline lookup yields CDR1 MNHNS and CDR2 SASEGT. The CDR3 loop reads CASLGRQGRYEKLFF. CDR3 DNA: TGTGCCAGCCTTGGGCGACAGGGGCGCTATGAAAAACTGTTTTTT.

This clonotype was found a few times. This chain uses TRBV5-1 with TRBJ2-7, with D perhaps being TRBD1 or TRBD2 (5 bases each). Trimming removed 1 base from V and 3 bases from J, with 20 bases in between. The CDR3 has 17 residues. Germline CDR1 and CDR2: SGHRS and YFSETQ. CDR3 nucleotides: TGCGCCAGCAGCTTGCGTACCGGGACCCTCGTTTACTACGAGCAGTACTTC. Protein product: CASSLRTGTLVYYEQYF.

The chain is built from TRBV6-5 and TRBJ1-2; tentatively, D is TRBD1 (5 bases). Germline CDR1 MNHEY, CDR2 SVGAGI. CDR3 length equals 14 residues. V was clipped by 5 bases and J by 4 bases, with 14 bases between them. The CDR3 loop reads CASSITRGSYGYTF. Written as DNA, the CDR3 is TGTGCCAGCAGTATCACCCGGGGGAGCTATGGCTACACCTTC.

This clonotype was counted a few times. The chain carries TRBV5-1 and TRBJ1-1; 8 bases match TRBD1. Germline V CDR1 and CDR2: SGHRS, YFSETQ. The CDR3 length is 14 residues. Germline trimming cut 4 bases from V and 1 base from J; bases unmatched to any gene: 3. CDR3 sequence: CASSVRGQNTEAFF. CDR3 nucleotides: TGCGCCAGCAGCGTCAGGGGGCAGAACACTGAAGCTTTCTTT.

This clonotype came up a few times. DNA of the CDR3: TGTGCCTGGAGTGTGGGGACAGGGCAATATGGCTACACCTTC. It encodes CAWSVGTGQYGYTF. This sequence joins TRBV30 and TRBJ1-2; TRBD1 aligns across 9 bases. This CDR3 spans 14 amino acids. CDR1 is GTSNPN and CDR2 is SVGIG in the germline V gene (reference sequence). The ends lost 0 bases at V and 5 bases at J; junction bases unmatched: 4.

This clonotype was found a few times. V usage is TRBV12-3 or TRBV12-4 and J usage is TRBJ1-4, with TRBD1 as a possible D gene (5 bases). The V end was cut by 6 bases, the J end by 4 bases, with 12 bases between. The CDR3 is 14 amino acids. CDR3 sequence: CASSLDTFNEKLFF. The DNA of the CDR3 is TGTGCCAGCAGCTTGGACACCTTTAATGAAAAACTGTTTTTT.

This clonotype was seen only once. The V call is TRBV7-9, the J call TRBJ2-7; the match to TRBD1 covers 10 bases. The J call could be wrong; TRBJ2-1 is a better fit for the DNA end. Germline V gene lookup returns CDR1 SEHNR and CDR2 FQNEAQ (reference sequence). The CDR3 consists of 18 residues. CDR3 residues: CASSFAEARWGQGHKQFF. CDR3 sequence (DNA): TGTGCCAGCAGCTTCGCCGAGGCTAGGTGGGGACAGGGGCATAAGCAGTTCTTC.

V gene TRBV20-1 combines with J gene TRBJ2-7; TRBD2 matches at 8 bases. From germline, CDR1 is DFQATT and CDR2 SNEGSKA (reference sequence). With 0 bases clipped from V and 3 bases from J, the junction kept 7 bases outside the gene matches. This CDR3 is 15 amino acids long. The CDR3 DNA reads as TGCAGTGCTAGAGATCCTATTAGCGGGGTCTACGAGCAGTACTTC. Its translation is CSARDPISGVYEQYF.

V is TRBV7-2 and J is TRBJ1-1; D remains unclear. CDR1 and CDR2 from the germline V gene are SGHTA and FQGNSA. Trimming removed 6 bases from V and 1 base from J, with 18 bases in between. CDR3 size: 16 residues. As DNA, the CDR3 is TGTGCCAGCAGTCGGGTCCCCGGACTAGGGAACACTGAAGCTTTCTTT. This sequence encodes CASSRVPGLGNTEAFF.

This clonotype was picked up a small number of times. The chain is built from TRBV10-3 and TRBJ2-1, with 9 nucleotides matching TRBD2. This CDR3 is built from 15 residues. Germline CDR1 reads ENHRY; CDR2 reads SYGVKD. The trim removed 4 bases at V and 6 bases at J, leaving 7 bases unmatched. The CDR3 DNA sequence: TGTGCCATCAGTGGTGTAAGCGGGGGGACCAATGAGCAGTTCTTC. It translates to CAISGVSGGTNEQFF.

This clonotype was seen a handful of times. J is TRBJ2-7 and V is TRBV3-1; D may be TRBD2 (6 bases). This CDR3 has 13 residues. Looked up from germline, CDR1 is LGHDT and CDR2 is YNNKEL (reference sequence). Deletions cut 5 bases from V and 2 bases from J, with 10 bases between. The CDR3 nucleotides are TGTGCCAGCAGCAACGCGGGGACCTACGAGCAGTACTTC. It codes for CASSNAGTYEQYF.

This clonotype was seen many times. This chain joins TRBV12-3 or TRBV12-4 and TRBJ2-5, with 9 bases identical to TRBD2. The CDR3 length is 16 residues. The J segment lost 5 bases and the V segment lost 10 bases, leaving 17 bases of the junction unmatched. In DNA form, the CDR3 reads TGTGCCATCAAGGCAGCGGGGGGACGAAGGGGCGAGACCCAGTACTTC. As protein: CAIKAAGGRRGETQYF.